This is a list of T cell receptor beta chains from one sample in a study of CD8 T cells in ankylosing spondylitis. TCRdb re-called the 5' RACE reads with MiXCR, one entry per CDR3 protein. Here the sample spans about 220,000 distinct CDR3 sequences, about 26% being singletons. The sequenced sample was blood, either unsorted or a sorted T cell fraction (not recorded which). Receptors were obtained from a male donor with ankylosing spondylitis or in good health (not recorded which). The conserved cysteine and the conserved F or W are not part of the CDR3 here.

j_call: TRBJ2-1
v_call: TRBV3-1
cdr3_aa: ASSPSSGNQF

j_call: TRBJ1-2
v_call: TRBV15
cdr3_aa: ATSRDGAEVYGYT

j_call: TRBJ1-1
v_call: TRBV5-1
cdr3_aa: ASRLQGANTEAF

j_call: TRBJ1-2
v_call: TRBV29-1
cdr3_aa: SAREASNYGYT

j_call: TRBJ2-5
v_call: TRBV20-1
cdr3_aa: SAKGLAGTQETQY

j_call: TRBJ2-7
v_call: TRBV7-2
cdr3_aa: ASSLGTGKGEQY

j_call: TRBJ1-6
v_call: TRBV4-3
cdr3_aa: ASSQETGVGSPLH

j_call: TRBJ1-5
v_call: TRBV7-9
cdr3_aa: ASSPGDRGLDQPQH

j_call: TRBJ2-3
v_call: TRBV20-1
cdr3_aa: SASPPSGHTDTQY

j_call: TRBJ2-3
v_call: TRBV7-6
cdr3_aa: ASSLEAGERGTDTQY

j_call: TRBJ2-3
v_call: TRBV29-1
cdr3_aa: SVVAYGDTPY

j_call: TRBJ2-1
v_call: TRBV20-1
cdr3_aa: SARVRGSGRGSSYNEQF

j_call: TRBJ2-1
v_call: TRBV5-1
cdr3_aa: ASSSGLLDNEQF

j_call: TRBJ2-5
v_call: TRBV10-2
cdr3_aa: ASSATSGGTTQY

j_call: TRBJ2-5
v_call: TRBV7-9
cdr3_aa: ASSSPGGPWGETQY

j_call: TRBJ2-1
v_call: TRBV20-1
cdr3_aa: SARLRTSVNYNEQF

j_call: TRBJ2-2
v_call: TRBV11-3
cdr3_aa: ASSFGGELF

j_call: TRBJ2-7
v_call: TRBV19
cdr3_aa: ASTSPGGYEQY

j_call: TRBJ2-5
v_call: TRBV4-2
cdr3_aa: ASSPGDQETQY

j_call: TRBJ2-7
v_call: TRBV6-1
cdr3_aa: ASSPDRYLYEQY

j_call: TRBJ2-5
v_call: TRBV7-9
cdr3_aa: ASSLETQGPAETQY

j_call: TRBJ1-1
v_call: TRBV5-1
cdr3_aa: ASSTETRGTEAF

j_call: TRBJ2-7
v_call: TRBV4-3
cdr3_aa: ASSQVGVSSYEQY

j_call: TRBJ2-2
v_call: TRBV25-1
cdr3_aa: ASSDWAIGGTGELF

j_call: TRBJ1-1
v_call: TRBV10-3
cdr3_aa: ATGTGKGTEAF

j_call: TRBJ2-6
v_call: TRBV20-1
cdr3_aa: SARGTLLSGANVLT